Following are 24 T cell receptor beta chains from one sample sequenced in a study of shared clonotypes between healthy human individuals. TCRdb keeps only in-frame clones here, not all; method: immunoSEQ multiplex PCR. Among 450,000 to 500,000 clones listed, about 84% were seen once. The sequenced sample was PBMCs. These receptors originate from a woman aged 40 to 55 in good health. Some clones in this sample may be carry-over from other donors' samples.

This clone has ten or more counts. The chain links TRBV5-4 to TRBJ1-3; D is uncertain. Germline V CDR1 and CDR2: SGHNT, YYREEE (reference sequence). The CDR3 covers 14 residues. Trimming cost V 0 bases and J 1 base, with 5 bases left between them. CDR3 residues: CASSLGGSGNTIYF. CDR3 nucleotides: TGTGCCAGCAGCTTGGGGGGTTCTGGAAACACCATATATTTT.

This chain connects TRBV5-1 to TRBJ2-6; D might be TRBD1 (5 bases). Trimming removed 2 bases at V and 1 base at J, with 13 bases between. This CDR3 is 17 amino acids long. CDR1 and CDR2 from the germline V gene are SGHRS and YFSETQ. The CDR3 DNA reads TGCGCCAGCAGCTTCAATCCCCAGGGATCTGGGGCCAACGTCCTGACTTTC. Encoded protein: CASSFNPQGSGANVLTF.

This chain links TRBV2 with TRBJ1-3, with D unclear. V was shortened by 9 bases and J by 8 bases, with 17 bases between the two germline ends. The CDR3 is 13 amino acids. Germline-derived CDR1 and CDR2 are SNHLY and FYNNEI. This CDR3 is CASCWDSSDTIYF. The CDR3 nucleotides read TGTGCCAGTTGCTGGGATAGTTCGGACACCATATATTTT. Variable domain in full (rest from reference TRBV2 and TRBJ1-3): EPEVTQTPSHQVTQMGQEVILRCVPISNHLYFYWYRQILGQKVEFLVSFYNNEISEKSEIFDDQFSVERPDGSNFTLKIRSTKLEDSAMYFCASCWDSSDTIYFGEGSWLTVV.

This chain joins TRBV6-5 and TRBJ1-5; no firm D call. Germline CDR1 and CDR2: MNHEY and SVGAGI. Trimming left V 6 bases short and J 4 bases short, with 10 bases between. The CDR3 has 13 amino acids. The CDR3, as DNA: TGTGCCAGCAGAAACAGACAAAATCAGCCCCAGCATTTT. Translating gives CASRNRQNQPQHF.

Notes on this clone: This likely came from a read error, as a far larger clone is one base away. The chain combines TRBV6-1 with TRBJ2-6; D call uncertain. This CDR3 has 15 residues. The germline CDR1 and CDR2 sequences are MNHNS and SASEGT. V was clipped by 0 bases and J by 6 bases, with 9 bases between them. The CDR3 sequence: CASSEALTVANVLTF. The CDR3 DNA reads TGTGCCAGCAGTGAAGCGCTAACAGTGGCCAACGTCCTGACTTTC.

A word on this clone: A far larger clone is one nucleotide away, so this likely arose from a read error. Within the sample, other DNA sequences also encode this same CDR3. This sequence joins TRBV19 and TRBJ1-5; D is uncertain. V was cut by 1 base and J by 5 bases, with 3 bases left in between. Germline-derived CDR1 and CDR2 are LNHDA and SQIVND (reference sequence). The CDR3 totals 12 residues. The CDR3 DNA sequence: TGTGCCAGTAGTATAGGTGATCAGCCCCAGCATTTT. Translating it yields CASSIGDQPQHF. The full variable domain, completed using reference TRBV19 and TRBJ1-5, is DGGITQSPKYLFRKEGQNVTLSCEQNLNHDAMYWYRQDPGQGLRLIYYSQIVNDFQKGDIAEGYSVSREKKESFPLTVTSAQKNPTAFYLCASSIGDQPQHFGDGTRLSIL.

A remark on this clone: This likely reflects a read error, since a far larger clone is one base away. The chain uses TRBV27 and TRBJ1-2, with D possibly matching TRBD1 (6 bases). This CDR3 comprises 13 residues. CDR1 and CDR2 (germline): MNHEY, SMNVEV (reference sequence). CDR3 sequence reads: CASSYTGSYSYTF. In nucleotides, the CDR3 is TGTGCCAGCAGTTATACAGGGAGCTATAGCTACACCTTC.

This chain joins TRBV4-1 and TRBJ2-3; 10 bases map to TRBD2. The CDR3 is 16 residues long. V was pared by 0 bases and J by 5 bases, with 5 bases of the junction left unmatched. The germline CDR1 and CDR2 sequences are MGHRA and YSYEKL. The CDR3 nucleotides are TGCGCCAGCAGCCAAGAAGGAAGCGGGAGGGGAGATACGCAGTATTTT. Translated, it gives CASSQEGSGRGDTQYF.

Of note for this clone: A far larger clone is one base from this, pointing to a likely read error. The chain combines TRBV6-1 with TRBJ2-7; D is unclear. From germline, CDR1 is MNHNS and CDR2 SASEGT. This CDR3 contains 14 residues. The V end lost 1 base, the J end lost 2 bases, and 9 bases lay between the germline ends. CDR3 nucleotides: TGTGCCAGCAGTGAAGAGGGCCTTACCTACGAGCAGTACTTC. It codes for CASSEEGLTYEQYF.

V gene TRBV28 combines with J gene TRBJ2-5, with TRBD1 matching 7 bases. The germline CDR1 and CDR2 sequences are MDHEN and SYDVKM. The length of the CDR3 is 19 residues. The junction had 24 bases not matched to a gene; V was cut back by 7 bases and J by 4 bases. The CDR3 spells CASIQATALTGLYRETQYF. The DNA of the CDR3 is TGTGCCAGCATCCAGGCTACTGCCCTGACAGGGTTGTATCGAGAGACCCAGTACTTC. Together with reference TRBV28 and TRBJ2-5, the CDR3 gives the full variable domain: DVKVTQSSRYLVKRTGEKVFLECVQDMDHENMFWYRQDPGLGLRLIYFSYDVKMKEKGDIPEGYSVSREKKERFSLILESASTNQTSMYLCASIQATALTGLYRETQYFGPGTRLLVL.

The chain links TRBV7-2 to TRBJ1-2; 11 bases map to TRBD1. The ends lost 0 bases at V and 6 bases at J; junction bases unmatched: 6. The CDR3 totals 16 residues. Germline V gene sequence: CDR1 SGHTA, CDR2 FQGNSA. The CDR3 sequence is CASSLAPGTGGNGYTF. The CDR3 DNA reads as TGTGCCAGCAGCTTAGCCCCCGGGACAGGGGGTAATGGCTACACCTTC.

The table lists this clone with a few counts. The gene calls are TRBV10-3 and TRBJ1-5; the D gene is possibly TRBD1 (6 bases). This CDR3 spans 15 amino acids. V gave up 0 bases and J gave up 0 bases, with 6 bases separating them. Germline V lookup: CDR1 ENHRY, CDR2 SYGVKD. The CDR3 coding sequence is TGTGCCATCAGTGAGTCGGGACATAGCAATCAGCCCCAGCATTTT. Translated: CAISESGHSNQPQHF.

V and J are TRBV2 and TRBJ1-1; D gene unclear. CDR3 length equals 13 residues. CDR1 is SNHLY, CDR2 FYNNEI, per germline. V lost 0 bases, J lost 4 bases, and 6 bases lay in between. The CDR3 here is CASSEAVGTEAFF. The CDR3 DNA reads TGTGCCAGCAGTGAAGCAGTGGGCACTGAAGCTTTCTTT.

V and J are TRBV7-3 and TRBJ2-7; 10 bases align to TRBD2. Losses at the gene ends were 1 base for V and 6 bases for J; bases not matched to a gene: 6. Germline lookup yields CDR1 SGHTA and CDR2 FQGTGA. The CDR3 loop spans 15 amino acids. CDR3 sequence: CASSLNEREGGEQYF. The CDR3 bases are TGTGCCAGCAGCTTAAATGAGCGGGAGGGCGGCGAGCAGTACTTC.

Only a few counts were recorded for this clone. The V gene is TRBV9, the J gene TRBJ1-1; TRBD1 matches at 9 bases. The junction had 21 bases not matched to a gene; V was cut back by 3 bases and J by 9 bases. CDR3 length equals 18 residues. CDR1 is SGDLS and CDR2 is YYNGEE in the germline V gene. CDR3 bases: TGTGCCAGCAGCGACAGAACCCTCTGGGACAGGGTCCAGCGGCAAGCTTTCTTT. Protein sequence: CASSDRTLWDRVQRQAFF. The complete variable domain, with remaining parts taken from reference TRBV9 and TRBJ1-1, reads DSGVTQTPKHLITATGQRVTLRCSPRSGDLSVYWYQQSLDQGLQFLIQYYNGEERAKGNILERFSAQQFPDLHSELNLSSLELGDSALYFCASSDRTLWDRVQRQAFFGQGTRLTVV.

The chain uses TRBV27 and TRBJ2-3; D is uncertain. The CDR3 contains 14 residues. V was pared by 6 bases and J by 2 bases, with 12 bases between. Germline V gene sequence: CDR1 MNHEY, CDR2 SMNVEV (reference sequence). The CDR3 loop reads CASRDVWPTDTQYF. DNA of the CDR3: TGTGCCAGCAGGGACGTCTGGCCCACAGATACGCAGTATTTT.

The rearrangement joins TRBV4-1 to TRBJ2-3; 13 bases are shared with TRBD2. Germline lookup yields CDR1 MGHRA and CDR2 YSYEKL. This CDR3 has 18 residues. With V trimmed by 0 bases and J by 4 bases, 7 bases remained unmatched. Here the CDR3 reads CASSQDLLAGGIPDTQYF. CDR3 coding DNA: TGCGCCAGCAGCCAAGATTTACTAGCGGGAGGGATACCAGATACGCAGTATTTT.

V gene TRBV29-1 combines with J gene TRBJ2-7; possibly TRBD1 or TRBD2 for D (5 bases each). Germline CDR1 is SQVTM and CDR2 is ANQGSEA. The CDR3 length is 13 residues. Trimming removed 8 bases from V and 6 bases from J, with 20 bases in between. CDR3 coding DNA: TGCAGCTTTCTGAAATCAGGGAGCGTCGAGCAGTACTTC. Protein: CSFLKSGSVEQYF.

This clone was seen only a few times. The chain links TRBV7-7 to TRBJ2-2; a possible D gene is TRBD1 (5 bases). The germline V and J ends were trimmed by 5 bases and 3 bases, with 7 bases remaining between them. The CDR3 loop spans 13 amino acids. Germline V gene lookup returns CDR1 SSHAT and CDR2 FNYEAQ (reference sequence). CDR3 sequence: CASSGQDTGELFF. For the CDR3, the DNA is TGTGCCAGCAGCGGACAAGACACCGGGGAGCTGTTTTTT.

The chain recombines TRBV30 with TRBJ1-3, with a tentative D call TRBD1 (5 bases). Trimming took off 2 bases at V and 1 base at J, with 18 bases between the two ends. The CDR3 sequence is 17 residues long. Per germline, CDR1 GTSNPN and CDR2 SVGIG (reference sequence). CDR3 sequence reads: CAWSNLGTSFSGNTIYF. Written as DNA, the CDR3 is TGTGCCTGGAGTAATCTCGGGACCTCATTTTCTGGAAACACCATATATTTT.

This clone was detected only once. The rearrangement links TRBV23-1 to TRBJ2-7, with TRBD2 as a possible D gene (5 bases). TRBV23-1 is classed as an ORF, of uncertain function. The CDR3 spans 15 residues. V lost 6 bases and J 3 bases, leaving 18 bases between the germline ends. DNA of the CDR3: TGCGCCAGCAGCCAAGATCCCCTAGCCCGCTACGAGCAGTACTTC. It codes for CASSQDPLARYEQYF.

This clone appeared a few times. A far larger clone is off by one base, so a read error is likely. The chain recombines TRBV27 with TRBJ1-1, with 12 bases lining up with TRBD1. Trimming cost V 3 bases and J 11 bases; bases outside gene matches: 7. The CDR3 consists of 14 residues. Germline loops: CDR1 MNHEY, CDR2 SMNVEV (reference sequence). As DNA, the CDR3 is TGTGCCAGCAGTTTCGGGACAGGGGGCAGGGATGCTTTCTTT. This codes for CASSFGTGGRDAFF.

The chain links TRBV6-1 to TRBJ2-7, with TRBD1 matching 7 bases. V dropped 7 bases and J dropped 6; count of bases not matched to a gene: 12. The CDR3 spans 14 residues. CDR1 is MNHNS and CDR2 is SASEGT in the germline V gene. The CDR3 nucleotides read TGTGCCAGCAATACCGGGACAGATATCTCCGAGCAGTACTTC. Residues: CASNTGTDISEQYF.

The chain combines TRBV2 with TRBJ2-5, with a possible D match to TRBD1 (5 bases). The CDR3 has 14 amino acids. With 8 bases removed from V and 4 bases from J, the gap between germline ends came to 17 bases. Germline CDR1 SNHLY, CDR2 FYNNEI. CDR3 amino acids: CASSKQGVSETQYF. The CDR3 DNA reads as TGTGCCAGCTCGAAACAAGGGGTTTCAGAGACCCAGTACTTC. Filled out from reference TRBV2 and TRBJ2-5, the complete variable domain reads EPEVTQTPSHQVTQMGQEVILRCVPISNHLYFYWYRQILGQKVEFLVSFYNNEISEKSEIFDDQFSVERPDGSNFTLKIRSTKLEDSAMYFCASSKQGVSETQYFGPGTRLLVL.